This TCR beta chain emerged from a study of T cell responses to AZD1222 COVID-19 vaccine. Notes on the study in general: Rises in breadth and depth of Spike-specific TCRs came after two AZD1222 doses. Nearly half of unique spike-specific TCRs reportedly avoided B.1.351 and B.1.1.7 mutated regions.

Worth noting for this clone: Its antigen remains unidentified. This specimen includes other DNA sequences encoding the same CDR3.

TCRdb keeps only in-frame clones here, not all; method: immunoSEQ multiplex PCR. The table has some 140,000 clones, about 93% seen once. The analysis combined second doses at about 4 or about 12 weeks. Germline V gives CDR1 DFQATT, CDR2 SNEGSKA (reference sequence). CDR3 length: 11 amino acids. The junction had 5 bases not matched to a gene; V was cut back by 5 bases and J by 8 bases. Source: peripheral blood, taken 28 days after the second AZD1222 dose. The clonotype comes from an adult who received the AZD1222 COVID-19 vaccine. The chain uses TRBV20-1 and TRBJ1-2, with 7 bases that match TRBD1. DNA for the CDR3: TGCAGTGCTTACAGGGGAAGGGGCTACACCTTC. Its translation: CSAYRGRGYTF.